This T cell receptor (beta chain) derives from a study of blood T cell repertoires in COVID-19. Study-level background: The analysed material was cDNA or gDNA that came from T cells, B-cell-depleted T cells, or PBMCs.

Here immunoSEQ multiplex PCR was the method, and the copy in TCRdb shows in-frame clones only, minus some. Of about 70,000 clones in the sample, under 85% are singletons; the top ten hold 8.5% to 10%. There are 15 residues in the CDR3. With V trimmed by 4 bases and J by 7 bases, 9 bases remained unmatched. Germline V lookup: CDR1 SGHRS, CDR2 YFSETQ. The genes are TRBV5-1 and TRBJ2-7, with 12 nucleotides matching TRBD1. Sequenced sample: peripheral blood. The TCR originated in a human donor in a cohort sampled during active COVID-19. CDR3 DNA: TGCGCCAGCAGCCCGCCGGGACAGGGGGCAAGGGAGCAGTACTTC. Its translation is CASSPPGQGAREQYF. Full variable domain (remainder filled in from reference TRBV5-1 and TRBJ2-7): KAGVTQTPRYLIKTRGQQVTLSCSPISGHRSVSWYQQTPGQGLQFLFEYFSETQRNKGNFPGRFSGRQFSNSRSEMNVSTLELGDSALYLCASSPPGQGAREQYFGPGTRLTVT.